This entry describes one TCR beta chain. CDR1 is SEHNR, CDR2 FQNEAQ, per germline (reference sequence). V lost 5 bases and J lost 3, with 14 bases in between. The CDR3 is 15 residues long. This entry belongs to a study of blood T cell repertoires in COVID-19. About the study: Some COVID-19 samples were acute and others convalescent; all came from the United States, Italy and Spain.

The method was immunoSEQ multiplex PCR; TCRdb's version includes in-frame clones alone and lacks a portion of them. This table has about 380,000 clones, approximately 89% appearing once. The clonotype comes from a man aged 25-45 years who had recovered from COVID-19. The genes are TRBV7-9 and TRBJ1-3; D is unclear. The sequenced sample consisted of PBMCs or T cells enriched from blood (not recorded which). The CDR3 DNA is TGTGCCAGCAGCCCCAAACCGCAGTTTGGAAACACCATATATTTT. Its translation: CASSPKPQFGNTIYF. The full variable domain, in which reference TRBV7-9 and TRBJ1-3 provide the parts outside the CDR3, is DTGVSQNPRHKITKRGQNVTFRCDPISEHNRLYWYRQTLGQGPEFLTYFQNEAQLEKSRLLSDRFSAERPKGSFSTLEIQRTEQGDSAMYLCASSPKPQFGNTIYFGEGSWLTVV.